The rows below give T cell receptor beta chains drawn from one sample of a study of cytomegalovirus exposure and HLA in healthy donors. TCRdb's copy holds only in-frame clones and misses some; the assay was immunoSEQ multiplex PCR. The data show around 190,000 clones, about 80% seen once. The specimen was PBMCs. Every receptor here comes from a woman aged 40 to 49 in good health and CMV-seronegative. Both conserved end residues are part of each CDR3. Fields, in order: V gene, D gene, clone size, J gene, CDR3 protein, CDR3 DNA. D genes are given only for firm matches. Clone size is not always given. Where it is, it says once, few, many or a class for expanded clones.

TRBV6-1	.	.	TRBJ1-5	CASSDKNSNQPQHF	TGTGCCAGCAGTGATAAAAATAGCAATCAGCCCCAGCATTTT
TRBV18	.	.	TRBJ2-7	CASSPSGGSKDEQYF	TGTGCCAGCTCACCATCGGGGGGCTCTAAGGACGAGCAGTACTTC
TRBV6-5	.	.	TRBJ1-5	CASRHGRAPQHF	TGTGCCAGCAGACACGGGAGGGCGCCCCAGCATTTT
TRBV19	TRBD1	.	TRBJ1-2	CASSIRTGLDYGYTF	TGTGCCAGTAGTATCCGGACAGGGCTGGACTATGGCTACACCTTC
TRBV2	TRBD1	few	TRBJ1-4	CASRVDRGEEKLFF	TGTGCCAGCAGGGTAGACAGGGGTGAGGAAAAACTGTTTTTT
TRBV7-2	.	.	TRBJ2-3	CASSKGGSTDTQYF	TGTGCCAGCAGCAAGGGGGGGAGCACAGATACGCAGTATTTT
TRBV7-2	.	once	TRBJ1-2	CASSSQGLLSNYGYTF	TGTGCCAGCAGCAGCCAGGGCCTTCTTTCTAACTATGGCTACACCTTC
TRBV7-9	TRBD2	.	TRBJ2-3	CASSLFSLAGNWSTQYF	TGTGCCAGCAGCTTATTTTCACTAGCGGGAAATTGGTCAACGCAGTATTTT
TRBV30	.	once	TRBJ1-6	CAWKGAGSNSPLHF	TGTGCCTGGAAAGGTGCAGGGTCGAATTCACCCCTCCACTTT
TRBV5-8	.	.	TRBJ1-2	CASRSRTPYGYTF	TGTGCCAGCAGAAGCCGTACCCCCTATGGCTACACCTTC
TRBV7-2	.	.	TRBJ1-3	CASSLGLGGSGNTIYF	TGTGCCAGCAGCTTAGGGCTCGGGGGATCGGGGAACACCATATATTTT
TRBV11-3	.	.	TRBJ2-1	CASSLSLALYNEQFF	TGTGCCAGCAGCTTAAGCCTTGCCCTTTACAATGAGCAGTTCTTC
TRBV6-1	TRBD2	.	TRBJ2-7	CASLLRAGAYEQYF	TGTGCCAGCTTGCTCCGGGCGGGGGCCTACGAGCAGTACTTC
TRBV5-6	TRBD1	.	TRBJ1-2	CASSPPGQGWGYTF	TGTGCCAGCAGCCCCCCGGGACAGGGATGGGGCTACACCTTC
TRBV9	TRBD2	once	TRBJ2-1	CASSDAIRPSGSRAYNEQFF	TGTGCCAGCAGCGATGCCATTAGACCTAGCGGGAGTAGGGCCTACAATGAGCAGTTCTTC
TRBV7-2	.	.	TRBJ2-3	CASSLGGLGGTDTQYF	TGTGCCAGCAGCTTAGGGGGGCTTGGCGGCACAGATACGCAGTATTTT
TRBV4-1	TRBD1	.	TRBJ2-1	CASSQTFTGQLTNEQFF	TGCGCCAGCAGCCAAACGTTTACGGGACAGCTCACCAATGAGCAGTTCTTC
TRBV9	.	.	TRBJ1-1	CASSVGPGIFKDTEAFF	TGTGCCAGCAGCGTAGGTCCGGGAATCTTCAAGGACACTGAAGCTTTCTTT
TRBV6-5	TRBD1	once	TRBJ2-7	CASSYSEGAGYEQYF	TGTGCCAGCAGTTACTCTGAGGGGGCAGGCTACGAGCAGTACTTC
TRBV27	TRBD2	.	TRBJ2-2	CASGRSGSQHTGELFF	TGTGCCAGCGGTCGAAGCGGGAGCCAACACACCGGGGAGCTGTTTTTT
TRBV5-1	.	.	TRBJ1-4	CASSPGGGYNEKLFF	TGCGCCAGCAGCCCTGGCGGGGGGTATAATGAAAAACTGTTTTTT
TRBV6-1	.	many	TRBJ2-1	CASSVEVYNEQFF	TGTGCCAGCAGTGTGGAGGTTTACAATGAGCAGTTCTTC
TRBV6-1	TRBD1	.	TRBJ2-1	CASSDPPGQGKFF	TGTGCCAGCAGTGATCCCCCGGGACAGGGGAAGTTCTTC
TRBV7-2	.	.	TRBJ2-2	CASSLVRAGELFF	TGTGCCAGCAGCTTAGTCCGGGCCGGGGAGCTGTTTTTT
TRBV5-6	.	.	TRBJ1-2	CASSSPGGEDYGYTF	TGTGCCAGCAGCTCCCCGGGGGGCGAGGACTATGGCTACACCTTC
TRBV5-1	TRBD1	.	TRBJ2-1	CASSYAAGGNNEQFF	TGCGCCAGCAGCTACGCGGCAGGGGGCAACAATGAGCAGTTCTTC
TRBV2	TRBD1	few	TRBJ1-1	CASSPVGGASEAFF	TGTGCCAGCAGCCCCGTAGGGGGCGCCTCTGAAGCTTTCTTT
TRBV5-6	.	.	TRBJ1-2	CASSLGGVDYGYTF	TGTGCCAGCAGCTTGGGGGGCGTGGACTATGGCTACACCTTC
TRBV19	TRBD2	.	TRBJ2-1	CASSSGRATEQFF	TGTGCCAGTAGTAGCGGGAGGGCCACTGAGCAGTTCTTC
TRBV7-8	TRBD1	once	TRBJ1-2	CASSLRIQGAGGYTF	TGTGCCAGCAGCCTTCGGATTCAGGGGGCTGGTGGCTACACCTTC
TRBV19	.	.	TRBJ1-2	CASSGHLANYGYTF	TGTGCCAGTAGCGGACACCTAGCTAACTATGGCTACACCTTC
TRBV7-9	TRBD2	once	TRBJ2-1	CASSLTSGRAHEQFF	TGTGCCAGCAGCCTTACTAGCGGGAGGGCCCATGAGCAGTTCTTC
TRBV5-1	.	.	TRBJ1-1	CASKPPTENTEAFF	TGCGCCAGCAAGCCACCTACAGAGAACACTGAAGCTTTCTTT
TRBV10-3	.	.	TRBJ2-3	CAISEIGTDTQYF	TGTGCCATCAGTGAGATAGGCACAGATACGCAGTATTTT
TRBV15	.	.	TRBJ2-7	CATSRGGRGEGYEQYF	TGTGCCACCAGCAGAGGGGGGCGAGGAGAAGGTTACGAGCAGTACTTC
TRBV5-4	.	.	TRBJ1-1	CASSLASWPPEAFF	TGTGCCAGCAGCTTGGCTTCATGGCCCCCTGAAGCTTTCTTT
TRBV11-2	.	.	TRBJ1-3	CASSQTGPGNTIYF	TGTGCCAGCAGCCAAACAGGGCCTGGAAACACCATATATTTT
TRBV29-1	.	.	TRBJ2-7	CSVERVGGKSYEQYF	TGCAGCGTTGAGCGGGTTGGGGGGAAATCCTACGAGCAGTACTTC
TRBV28	TRBD1	.	TRBJ1-5	CASSWDSGNQPQHF	TGTGCCAGCAGTTGGGACAGCGGCAATCAGCCCCAGCATTTT
TRBV19	TRBD1	.	TRBJ2-5	CATQPGQGSGETQYF	TGTGCCACCCAACCGGGACAGGGATCGGGGGAGACCCAGTACTTC
TRBV27	TRBD2	.	TRBJ2-1	CASRVAGAYNEQFF	TGTGCCAGCAGGGTAGCGGGGGCCTACAATGAGCAGTTCTTC
TRBV14	.	once	TRBJ1-2	CASSQDRRGGGYTF	TGTGCCAGCAGCCAAGATCGTAGGGGGGGTGGCTACACCTTC
TRBV27	.	.	TRBJ2-7	CASSSRAYEQYF	TGTGCCAGCAGTTCCAGGGCCTACGAGCAGTACTTC
TRBV6-1	TRBD2	.	TRBJ2-1	CASSEETRGGNEQFF	TGTGCCAGCAGTGAAGAGACACGGGGGGGTAATGAGCAGTTCTTC
TRBV18	.	.	TRBJ1-4	CASSPAGGMGEKLFF	TGTGCCAGCTCACCAGCGGGGGGCATGGGTGAAAAACTGTTTTTT
TRBV27	.	.	TRBJ1-1	CASGWTQNTEAFF	TGTGCCAGCGGGTGGACACAGAACACTGAAGCTTTCTTT
TRBV19	.	.	TRBJ2-1	CASSIDKQSYNEQFF	TGTGCCAGTAGTATTGACAAGCAATCCTACAATGAGCAGTTCTTC
TRBV28	TRBD1	few	TRBJ1-2	CASSFGGQDYGYTF	TGTGCCAGCAGTTTCGGGGGACAGGACTATGGCTACACCTTC
TRBV4-1	.	few	TRBJ2-2	CASSQVVGNTGELFF	TGCGCCAGCAGCCAAGTCGTCGGGAACACCGGGGAGCTGTTTTTT
TRBV6-6	.	.	TRBJ2-7	CASSSQRSEQYF	TGTGCCAGCAGTTCGCAACGCTCCGAGCAGTACTTC